This T cell receptor beta chain emerged from a study of regulatory T cells in long-lasting Graves disease. Study as a whole: Persistence in Graves' disease required over 5 years of antithyroid drugs plus positive TSH receptor antibodies.

According to the study, TCR beta libraries were built with iRepertoire HTBI primers and CDR3-region Arm-PCR. Authors' analysis steps: Sample data revealed under 75 TRBV and 14 TRBJ segments. One entry per CDR3 protein results from TCRdb running MiXCR on the multiplex PCR reads. For this entry, the V and J calls and clone size follow TCRdb and not the study's own pipeline. The sample comprises 700,000 or so distinct CDR3 sequences, around 30% of which are singletons, and under 55% rests with the top ten. Time point noted: persistent/refractory GD, antithyroid drugs over 5 years with positive TRAb. RNA isolated from PBMCs was used to make the TCR library. The collection involved drawing nine milliliters of peripheral blood into EDTA tubes. This receptor was identified in a female donor with Graves disease. The material was peripheral blood mononuclear cells (PBMCs), obtained when the disease was refractory, from a patient treated with antithyroid drugs.

The CDR3, as DNA: TGTGCCAGCAGTTTTGGTGGCGGAAACACCATATATTTT. As protein: CASSFGGGNTIYF. This chain joins TRBV28 and TRBJ1-3; D is ambiguous. Trimming left V 3 bases short and J 4 bases short, with 7 bases between. Germline CDR1 and CDR2: MDHEN and SYDVKM. This CDR3 contains 13 residues.